This is a list of T cell receptor beta chains from one sample in a study of blood T cell repertoires in COVID-19. Sequencing was performed with immunoSEQ multiplex PCR; in TCRdb, only in-frame clones are kept and a portion is missing. This sample has around 81,000 clones, with about 80% found just once. The material sequenced was peripheral blood. The receptors were sampled from a human donor in a cohort sampled during active COVID-19. Each CDR3 is given with its conserved first and last residue. A D gene is named only where the DNA matches it firmly. Rows may omit the clone size; those that give it use once, few, many or a size class.

v_gene	d_gene	abundance	j_gene	CDR3aa	CDR3nt
TRBV10-3	TRBD2	-	TRBJ2-5	CAIRTSAGETQYF	TGTGCCATCAGGACTAGCGCCGGGGAGACCCAGTACTTC
TRBV2	-	-	TRBJ1-1	CASRELMNTEAFF	TGTGCCAGCAGAGAGTTGATGAACACTGAAGCTTTCTTT
TRBV11-2	-	-	TRBJ1-4	CASSSNRVKREKLFF	TGTGCCAGCAGCTCCAACAGGGTTAAGCGGGAAAAACTGTTTTTT
TRBV25-1	TRBD2	-	TRBJ2-7	CASSEPRLAGNEQYF	TGTGCCAGCAGTGAACCCCGACTAGCGGGGAACGAGCAGTACTTC
TRBV10-3	TRBD2	-	TRBJ2-3	CAISGSGGGRTDTQYF	TGTGCCATCAGTGGGTCGGGCGGCGGGAGGACAGATACGCAGTATTTT
TRBV5-1	-	-	TRBJ2-2	CASSSNRGELFF	TGCGCCAGCAGCTCGAATCGGGGGGAGCTGTTTTTT
TRBV5-1	-	-	TRBJ2-3	CASSLKQVEDTQYF	TGCGCCAGCAGCTTGAAGCAGGTTGAAGATACGCAGTATTTT
TRBV11-1	TRBD1	-	TRBJ1-6	CASSTPTGSYNSPLHF	TGTGCCAGCAGCACGCCGACAGGGAGCTATAATTCACCCCTCCACTTT
TRBV6-5	-	once	TRBJ2-7	CASRASNSYEQYF	TGTGCCAGCAGGGCTAGTAACTCCTACGAGCAGTACTTC
TRBV30	-	few	TRBJ2-1	CAWSVQGRGHPGEQFF	TGTGCCTGGAGTGTACAGGGCAGGGGTCACCCTGGTGAGCAGTTCTTC
TRBV18	TRBD1	-	TRBJ2-5	CASSSLGQAIQETQYF	TGTGCCAGCTCATCCCTCGGACAGGCCATTCAAGAGACCCAGTACTTC
TRBV5-8	-	-	TRBJ1-5	CASRREFSNQPQHF	TGTGCCAGCAGAAGGGAGTTCTCCAATCAGCCCCAGCATTTT
TRBV19	TRBD2	-	TRBJ2-5	CASRGSGDQETQYF	TGTGCCAGTAGGGGTAGCGGGGACCAAGAGACCCAGTACTTC
TRBV27	-	-	TRBJ2-5	CASSFNQETQYF	TGTGCCAGCAGTTTTAATCAAGAGACCCAGTACTTC
TRBV9	TRBD1	-	TRBJ2-7	CASSVGQGGTYEQYF	TGTGCCAGCAGCGTAGGACAGGGGGGGACCTACGAGCAGTACTTC
TRBV3-1/TRBV3-2	TRBD2	-	TRBJ2-1	CASSLGLAGLYNEQFF	TGTGCCAGCAGCCTCGGACTAGCGGGACTCTACAATGAGCAGTTCTTC
TRBV19	-	-	TRBJ2-2	CASSLPGGWNTGELFF	TGTGCCAGTAGTCTTCCCGGGGGATGGAACACCGGGGAGCTGTTTTTT
TRBV5-1	-	-	TRBJ2-5	CASSLNVGETQYF	TGCGCCAGCAGCCTAAACGTCGGGGAGACCCAGTACTTC
TRBV7-3	-	few	TRBJ1-1	CASSSRRDTEAFF	TGTGCCAGCAGCTCCAGACGGGACACTGAAGCTTTCTTT
TRBV29-1	-	-	TRBJ1-5	CSVRVSGSGQPQHF	TGCAGCGTTAGGGTATCGGGGTCGGGTCAGCCCCAGCATTTT
TRBV6-6	-	-	TRBJ1-2	CASSSGGSNYGYTF	TGTGCCAGCTCCTCGGGAGGTTCTAACTATGGCTACACCTTC
TRBV6-6	TRBD1	-	TRBJ2-4	CASSRDRNIQYF	TGTGCCAGCAGTCGGGACAGAAACATTCAGTACTTC
TRBV7-9	TRBD1	-	TRBJ2-2	CASSFRDRVRNTGELFF	TGTGCCAGCAGCTTCCGGGACAGGGTTAGAAACACCGGGGAGCTGTTTTTT
TRBV18	TRBD1	-	TRBJ2-1	CASSLFLGQDLYNEQFF	TGTGCCAGCTCACTATTCTTGGGACAGGACCTTTACAATGAGCAGTTCTTC
TRBV2	-	-	TRBJ2-7	CASRVVTYEQYF	TGTGCCAGCAGGGTAGTCACCTACGAGCAGTACTTC
TRBV2	-	-	TRBJ2-3	CASSAGTSSTDTQYF	TGTGCCAGCAGCGCCGGGACATCAAGCACAGATACGCAGTATTTT
TRBV5-1	TRBD1	-	TRBJ1-5	CASSRSGTGGQPQHF	TGCGCCAGCAGCAGGTCCGGGACAGGGGGCCAGCCCCAGCATTTT
TRBV7-2	-	-	TRBJ1-2	CASSGSAGIPDYGYTF	TGTGCCAGCAGCGGAAGTGCGGGGATTCCTGACTATGGCTACACCTTC